This T cell receptor (beta chain) comes out of a study of blood T cells in healthy people across ages. Germline loops: CDR1 LNHDA, CDR2 SQIVND (reference sequence). This CDR3 has 17 residues. A second PCR, run for roughly 7 to 11 cycles, used a sample-barcoded 5' primer plus a J-beta primer mix. TCRdb passed the 5' RACE reads through MiXCR, listing each CDR3 protein once. The top ten clones hold 15% to 20% of a sample with approximately 810,000 distinct CDR3 sequences, under 30% of them seen once. This sequence was found in a woman of 80 years or more in good health. The V and J genes are TRBV19 and TRBJ2-1; 12 bases are a match to TRBD2. Judging by the DNA end, TRBJ2-7 fits better; the J call may be wrong. The sample consisted of blood. CDR3 sequence (DNA): TGTGCCAGTAGTGATTCTAGCGGGGGGGCCTCCTACAATGAGCAGTACTTC. This codes for CASSDSSGGASYNEQYF.